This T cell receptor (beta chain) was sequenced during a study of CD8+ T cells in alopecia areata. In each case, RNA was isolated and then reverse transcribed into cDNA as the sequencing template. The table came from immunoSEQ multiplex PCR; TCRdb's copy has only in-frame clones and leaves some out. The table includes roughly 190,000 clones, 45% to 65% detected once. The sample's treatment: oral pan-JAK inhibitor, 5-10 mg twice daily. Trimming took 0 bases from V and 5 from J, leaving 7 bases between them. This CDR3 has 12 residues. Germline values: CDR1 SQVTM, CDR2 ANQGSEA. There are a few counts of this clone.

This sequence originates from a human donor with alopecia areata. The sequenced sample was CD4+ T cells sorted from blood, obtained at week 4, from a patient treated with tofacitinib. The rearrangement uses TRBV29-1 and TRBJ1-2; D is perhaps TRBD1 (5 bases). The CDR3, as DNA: TGCAGCGTTGAAGAGGGGCTTTATGGCTACACCTTC. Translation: CSVEEGLYGYTF.